This entry is about one T cell receptor beta chain. This record comes from a study of cytomegalovirus exposure and HLA in healthy donors. In the PCR, 60 Vbeta and 13 Jbeta primers were used. This table comes from immunoSEQ multiplex PCR, and its TCRdb copy is limited to in-frame clones, with some not included. This repertoire includes about 130,000 clones. Trimming cost V 4 bases and J 5 bases; bases outside gene matches: 10. CDR1 is SGDLS and CDR2 is YYNGEE in the germline V gene. The CDR3 is 16 residues long. The TCR originated in a woman in her sixties in good health and CMV-seronegative. Sequenced input: PBMCs. The chain recombines TRBV9 with TRBJ2-1; 9 bases are shared with TRBD2. In nucleotides, the CDR3 is TGTGCCAGCAGCCCCCGACTAGCGGTATACAACAATGAGCAGTTCTTC. Amino acid sequence: CASSPRLAVYNNEQFF.